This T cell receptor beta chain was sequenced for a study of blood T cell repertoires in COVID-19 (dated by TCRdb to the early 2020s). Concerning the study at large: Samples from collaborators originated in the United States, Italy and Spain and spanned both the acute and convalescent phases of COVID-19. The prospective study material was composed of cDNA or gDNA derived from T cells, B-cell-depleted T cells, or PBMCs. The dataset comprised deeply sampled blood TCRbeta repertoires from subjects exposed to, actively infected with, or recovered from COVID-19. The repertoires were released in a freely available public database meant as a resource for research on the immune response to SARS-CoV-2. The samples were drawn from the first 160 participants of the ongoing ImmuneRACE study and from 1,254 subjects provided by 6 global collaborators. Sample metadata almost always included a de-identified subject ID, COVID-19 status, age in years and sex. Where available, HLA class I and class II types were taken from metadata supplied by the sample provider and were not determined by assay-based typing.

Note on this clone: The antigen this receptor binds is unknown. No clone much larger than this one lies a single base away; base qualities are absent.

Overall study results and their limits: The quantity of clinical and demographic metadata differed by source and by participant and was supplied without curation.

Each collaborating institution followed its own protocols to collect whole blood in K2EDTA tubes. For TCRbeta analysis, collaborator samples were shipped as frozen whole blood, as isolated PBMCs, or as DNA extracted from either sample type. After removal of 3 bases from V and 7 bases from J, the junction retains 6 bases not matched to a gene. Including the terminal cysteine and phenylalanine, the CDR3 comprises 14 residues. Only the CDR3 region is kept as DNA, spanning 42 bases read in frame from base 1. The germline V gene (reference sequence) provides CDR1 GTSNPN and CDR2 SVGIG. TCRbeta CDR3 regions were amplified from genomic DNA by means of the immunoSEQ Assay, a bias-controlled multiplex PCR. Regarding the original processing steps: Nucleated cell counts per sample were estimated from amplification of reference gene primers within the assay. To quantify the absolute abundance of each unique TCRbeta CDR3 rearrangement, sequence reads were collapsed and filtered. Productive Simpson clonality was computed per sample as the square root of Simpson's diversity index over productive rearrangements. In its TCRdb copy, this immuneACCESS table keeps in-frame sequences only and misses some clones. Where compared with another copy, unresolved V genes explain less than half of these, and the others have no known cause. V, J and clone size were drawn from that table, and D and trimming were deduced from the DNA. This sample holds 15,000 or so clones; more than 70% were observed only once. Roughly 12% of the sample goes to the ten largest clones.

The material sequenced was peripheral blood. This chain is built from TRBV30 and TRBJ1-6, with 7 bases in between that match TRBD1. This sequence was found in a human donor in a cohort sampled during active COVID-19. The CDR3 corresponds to CAWRGDSLNSPLHF. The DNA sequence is TGTGCCTGGAGGGGGGACAGCTTGAATTCACCCCTCCACTTT.